Listed here is a single T cell receptor (beta chain). Antigen specificity is unknown. Per the germline V gene, CDR1 is SEHNR and CDR2 is FQNEAQ (reference sequence). The CDR3 is made up of 15 amino acids. With V trimmed by 5 bases and J by 6 bases, 9 bases remained unmatched. These data are taken from a study of shared clonotypes between healthy human individuals. Study-wide findings and caveats: Of the naive CD4 clonotypes, approximately 5% were shared across a few donors.

Researchers partitioned CD4+ cells into CD45RA+ naive and CD45RA-negative memory subsets. The genomic DNA of each subset was split evenly across several immunoSEQ plates. The sorted-subset replicate PCRs were given about 210 ng DNA, which is approximately 30,000 T cell genomes. Assay used: immunoSEQ multiplex PCR; TCRdb lists only in-frame clones, some missing. The repertoire holds roughly 700,000 clones, with roughly 70% as singletons. The chain links TRBV7-9 to TRBJ2-3; 9 bases fit TRBD1. What was sequenced was memory CD4+ T cells sorted from blood. Subset reported: CD45RA-negative fraction. This TCR was recovered from a woman in her thirties in good health. The CDR3 bases are TGTGCCAGCAGCCCCGACCGGGACAGGGAGGATACGCAGTATTTT. It encodes CASSPDRDREDTQYF.